This TCR beta chain stems from a study of cytomegalovirus exposure and HLA in healthy donors. Researchers ran the PCR with 60 Vbeta and 13 Jbeta primers. The repertoire was sequenced with immunoSEQ multiplex PCR; TCRdb's copy has only in-frame clones and lacks some. The sample has about 97,000 clones; 65% to 85% are singletons. This receptor was taken from a woman aged 40 to 49 in good health and CMV-seronegative. Sample: PBMCs.

The CDR3 DNA sequence: TGTGCCTGGAGTGTGCAGGTTTCCTATAATTCACCCCTCCACTTT. It translates to CAWSVQVSYNSPLHF. The chain is built from TRBV30 and TRBJ1-6; D is unresolved. CDR3 size: 15 residues. Trimming pared 0 bases from V and 1 base from J, leaving 7 bases between. The germline V gene encodes CDR1 GTSNPN and CDR2 SVGIG (reference sequence).